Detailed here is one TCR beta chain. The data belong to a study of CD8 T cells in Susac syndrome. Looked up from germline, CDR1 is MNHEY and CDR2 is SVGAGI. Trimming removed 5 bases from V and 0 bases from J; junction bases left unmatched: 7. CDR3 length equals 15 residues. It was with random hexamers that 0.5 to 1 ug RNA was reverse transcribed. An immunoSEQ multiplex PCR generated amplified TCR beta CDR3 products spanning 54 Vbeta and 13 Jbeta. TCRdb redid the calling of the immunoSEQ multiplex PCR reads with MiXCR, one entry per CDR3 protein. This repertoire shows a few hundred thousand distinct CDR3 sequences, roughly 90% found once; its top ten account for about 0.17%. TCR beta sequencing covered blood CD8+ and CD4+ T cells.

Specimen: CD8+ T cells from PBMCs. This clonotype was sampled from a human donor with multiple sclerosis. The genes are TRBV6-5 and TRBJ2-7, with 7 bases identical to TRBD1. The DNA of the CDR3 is TGTGCCAGCAGTCCGACAGGGTTAAGCTCCTACGAGCAGTACTTC. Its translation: CASSPTGLSSYEQYF.